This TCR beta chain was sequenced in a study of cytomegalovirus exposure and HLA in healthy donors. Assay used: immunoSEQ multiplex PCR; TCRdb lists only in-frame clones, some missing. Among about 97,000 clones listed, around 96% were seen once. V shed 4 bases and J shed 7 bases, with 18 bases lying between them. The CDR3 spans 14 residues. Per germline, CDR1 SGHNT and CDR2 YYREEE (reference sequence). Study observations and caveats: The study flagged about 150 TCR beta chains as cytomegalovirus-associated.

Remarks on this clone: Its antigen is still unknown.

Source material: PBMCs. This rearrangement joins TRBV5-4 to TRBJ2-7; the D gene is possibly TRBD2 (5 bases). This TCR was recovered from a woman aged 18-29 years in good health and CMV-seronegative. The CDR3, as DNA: TGTGCCAGCAGCCCGTCCGTGGGGTCGGGAGAGCAGTACTTC. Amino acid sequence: CASSPSVGSGEQYF.